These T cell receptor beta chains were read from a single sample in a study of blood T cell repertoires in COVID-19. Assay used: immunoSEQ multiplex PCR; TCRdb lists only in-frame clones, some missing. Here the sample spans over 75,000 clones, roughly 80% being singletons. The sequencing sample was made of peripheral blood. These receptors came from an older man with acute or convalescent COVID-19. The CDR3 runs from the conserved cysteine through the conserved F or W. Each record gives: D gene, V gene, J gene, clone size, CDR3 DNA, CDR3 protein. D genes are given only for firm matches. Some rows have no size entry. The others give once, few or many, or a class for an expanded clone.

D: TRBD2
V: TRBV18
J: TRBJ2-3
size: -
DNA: TGTGCCAGCTCACCCAAAGCGGGGGCGGAAGATACGCAGTATTTT
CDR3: CASSPKAGAEDTQYF

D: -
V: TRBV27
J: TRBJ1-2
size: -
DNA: TGTGCCAGTCGACTCTCTTTAGGCTATGGCTACACCTTC
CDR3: CASRLSLGYGYTF

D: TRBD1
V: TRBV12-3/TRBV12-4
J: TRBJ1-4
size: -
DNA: TGTGCCAGCAGTCGCCGACAGGGTGAAAAACTGTTTTTT
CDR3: CASSRRQGEKLFF

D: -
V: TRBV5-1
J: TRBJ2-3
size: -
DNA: TGCGCCAGCAGTTACAGGGGGGGGACCCGCACAGATACGCAGTATTTT
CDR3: CASSYRGGTRTDTQYF

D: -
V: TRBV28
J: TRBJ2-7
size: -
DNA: TGTGCCAGCAGTTTAGCGGGTTCGACCTCCTACGAGCAGTACTTC
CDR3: CASSLAGSTSYEQYF

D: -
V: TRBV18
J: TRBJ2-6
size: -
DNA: TGTGCCAGCTCGCCGAGGGCTGGGGCCAACGTCCTGACTTTC
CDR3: CASSPRAGANVLTF

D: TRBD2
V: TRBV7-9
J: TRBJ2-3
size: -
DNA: TGTGCCAGCAGCTTCCGGGGGAGCGGGGGAACGAGCACAGATACGCAGTATTTT
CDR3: CASSFRGSGGTSTDTQYF

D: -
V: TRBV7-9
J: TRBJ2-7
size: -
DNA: TGTGCCAGCAGCGATGGGGGGTTCTACGAGCAGTACTTC
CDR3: CASSDGGFYEQYF

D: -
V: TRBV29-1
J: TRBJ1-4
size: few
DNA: TGCAGCGTTCATTACCCAGGGTTGACTAATGAAAAACTGTTTTTT
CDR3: CSVHYPGLTNEKLFF

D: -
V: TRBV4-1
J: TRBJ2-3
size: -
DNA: TGCGCCAGCAGCCTCCCCGGAGTCACAGATACGCAGTATTTT
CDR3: CASSLPGVTDTQYF

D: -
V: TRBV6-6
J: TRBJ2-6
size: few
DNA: TGTGCCAGCAGTCTTCTGGGAGGTTTGTTCTCTGGGGCCAACGTCCTGACTTTC
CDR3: CASSLLGGLFSGANVLTF

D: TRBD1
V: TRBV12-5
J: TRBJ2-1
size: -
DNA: TGTGCTAGTGGTTTGGTAATAGGACAGGGGGCGCGAAATGAGCAGTTCTTC
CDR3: CASGLVIGQGARNEQFF

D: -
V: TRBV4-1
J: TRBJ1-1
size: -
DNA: TGCGCCAGCAGCCAGGTGAGAGAGGGTGGTACTGAAGCTTTCTTT
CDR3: CASSQVREGGTEAFF

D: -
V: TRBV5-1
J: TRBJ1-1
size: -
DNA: TGCGCCAGCAGCTTGGCCGCAGGGCAGCGAGCTTTCTTT
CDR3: CASSLAAGQRAFF

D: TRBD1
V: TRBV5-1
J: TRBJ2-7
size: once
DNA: TGCGCCAGCAGCTTGAGCACAGGGGATACCTACGAGCAGTACTTC
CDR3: CASSLSTGDTYEQYF

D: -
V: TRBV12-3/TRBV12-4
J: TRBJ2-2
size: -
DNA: TGTGCCAGCAGTTTCGGGAGCGGGGAGCTGTTTTTT
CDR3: CASSFGSGELFF

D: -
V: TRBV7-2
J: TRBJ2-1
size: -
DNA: TGTGCCAGCAGCTCCTTCAATGAGCAGTTCTTC
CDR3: CASSSFNEQFF

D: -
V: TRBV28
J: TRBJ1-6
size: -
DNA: TGTGCCAGCAGTTTCGCCGGGACTCGGGCTTCACCCCTCCACTTT
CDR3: CASSFAGTRASPLHF

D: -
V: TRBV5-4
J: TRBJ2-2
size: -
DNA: TGTGCCAGCAGCCCGGGGGGGACAGCGGGGACCGGGGAGCTGTTTTTT
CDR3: CASSPGGTAGTGELFF

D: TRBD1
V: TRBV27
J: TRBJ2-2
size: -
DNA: TGTGCCAGCAGTTCCTCGGACAGGAGGAGCGGGGAGCTGTTTTTT
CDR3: CASSSSDRRSGELFF

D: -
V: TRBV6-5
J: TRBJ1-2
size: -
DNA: TGTGCCAGCAGTTACTCGATAGGCAGGGGACACTATGGCTACACCTTC
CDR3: CASSYSIGRGHYGYTF

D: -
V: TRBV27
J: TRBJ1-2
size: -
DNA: TGTGCCAGCAGCCCAGTAAGCCGCGGGGGCTACACCTTC
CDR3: CASSPVSRGGYTF

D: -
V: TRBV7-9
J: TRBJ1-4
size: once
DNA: TGTGCCTTCCTTGGGGCCACTAATGAAAAACTGTTTTTT
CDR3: CAFLGATNEKLFF

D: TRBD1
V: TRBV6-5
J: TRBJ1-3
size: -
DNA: TGTGCCAGCAGTTCGGACAGGGGGAACACCATATATTTT
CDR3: CASSSDRGNTIYF

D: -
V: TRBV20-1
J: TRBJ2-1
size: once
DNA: TGCAGTGCCCCCAGGGGGGATGAGCAGTTCTTC
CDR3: CSAPRGDEQFF

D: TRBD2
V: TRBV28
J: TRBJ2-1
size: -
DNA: TGTGCCAGCAGTGCACCGCCCGGGACTAGCGCCTACAATGAGCAGTTCTTC
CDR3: CASSAPPGTSAYNEQFF

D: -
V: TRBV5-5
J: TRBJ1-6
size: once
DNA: TGTGCCAGCAGCTTGGGACGGGATAATTCACCCCTCCACTTT
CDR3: CASSLGRDNSPLHF

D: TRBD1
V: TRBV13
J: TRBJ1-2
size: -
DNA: TGTGCCAGCAGCCCCCGACAGGGTAGCTATGGCTACACCTTC
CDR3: CASSPRQGSYGYTF

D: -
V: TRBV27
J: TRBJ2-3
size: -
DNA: TGTGCCAGCAGCACTAGCTCCCGAAGCACAGATACGCAGTATTTT
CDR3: CASSTSSRSTDTQYF

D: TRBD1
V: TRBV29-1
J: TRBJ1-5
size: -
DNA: TGCAGCGTGCTACAGGGGGAGGGTCAGCCCCAGCATTTT
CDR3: CSVLQGEGQPQHF

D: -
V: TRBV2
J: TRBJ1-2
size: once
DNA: TGTGCCAGCAGCAGGAAGCGGCTTGACTATGGCTACACCTTC
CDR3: CASSRKRLDYGYTF

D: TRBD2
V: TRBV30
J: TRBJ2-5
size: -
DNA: TGTGCCTGGAGTATTAGCGGGGGCTCACAAGAGACCCAGTACTTC
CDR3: CAWSISGGSQETQYF

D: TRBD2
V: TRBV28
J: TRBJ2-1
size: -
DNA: TGTGCCAGCAGGCCCAGCGGGATTCTCAATGAGCAGTTCTTC
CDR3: CASRPSGILNEQFF

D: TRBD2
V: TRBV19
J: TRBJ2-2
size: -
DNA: TGTGCCAGTAGTGTGACTAGCTCCCTATATGCCCCCCCCGGGGAGCTGTTTTTT
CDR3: CASSVTSSLYAPPGELFF

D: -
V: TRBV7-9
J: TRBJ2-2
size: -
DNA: TGTGCCAGCAGCTCACAGGGAACTACCGGGGAGCTGTTTTTT
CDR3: CASSSQGTTGELFF

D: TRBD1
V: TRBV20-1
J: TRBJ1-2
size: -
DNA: TGCAGTGCTAGTTGGACAGGCGATCTCTATGGCTACACCTTC
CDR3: CSASWTGDLYGYTF

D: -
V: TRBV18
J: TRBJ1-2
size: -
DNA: TGTGCCAGCTCACCACAAGGGGAAGCCTATGGCTACACCTTC
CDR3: CASSPQGEAYGYTF

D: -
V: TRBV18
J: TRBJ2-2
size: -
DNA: TGTGCCAGCTCACCAACAGGGCGCACCGGGGAGCTGTTTTTT
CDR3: CASSPTGRTGELFF

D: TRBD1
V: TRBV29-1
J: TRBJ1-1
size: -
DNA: TGCAGCGTAGATGACAGGGACGGGGGAGCTTTCTTT
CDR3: CSVDDRDGGAFF

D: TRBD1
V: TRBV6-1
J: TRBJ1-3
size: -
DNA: TGTGCCAGCAGTGACCACAGGGGGCTGGGAAACACCATATATTTT
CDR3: CASSDHRGLGNTIYF

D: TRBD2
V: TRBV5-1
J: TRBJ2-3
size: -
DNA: TGCGCCAGCAGCAGGGAGCTAGCGGCAAGCACAGATACGCAGTATTTT
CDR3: CASSRELAASTDTQYF

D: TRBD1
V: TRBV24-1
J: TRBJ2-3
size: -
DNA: TGTGCCACCAGTGATTTAGTGGACAGGACCACAGATACGCAGTATTTT
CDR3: CATSDLVDRTTDTQYF

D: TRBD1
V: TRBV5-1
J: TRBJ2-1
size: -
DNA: TGCGCCAGCAGTCTAAGTGTGACAGGGTCAGGAAATGAGCAGTTCTTC
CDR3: CASSLSVTGSGNEQFF

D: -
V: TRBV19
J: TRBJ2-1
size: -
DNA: TGTGCCAGTAGTATGTCAGACAATGAGCAGTTCTTC
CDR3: CASSMSDNEQFF

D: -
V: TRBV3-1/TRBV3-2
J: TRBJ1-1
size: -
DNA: TGTGCCAGCAGCCAACGGGGTCTTGCAGCGAACACTGAAGCTTTCTTT
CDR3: CASSQRGLAANTEAFF

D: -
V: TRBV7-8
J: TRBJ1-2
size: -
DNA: TGTGCCAGCAGCTTAGCCAGGACGGACCGGGGTGGCTACACCTTC
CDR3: CASSLARTDRGGYTF